The 14 T cell receptor beta chains given below trace back to one sample, sequenced in a study of control samples from healthy donors and cancer patients. Produced via immunoSEQ multiplex PCR; TCRdb's table is partial and in-frame only. In total, the table holds 150,000 to 200,000 clones. The specimen sequenced was blood. The receptor set was obtained from a woman under 40 in good health.

The chain couples TRBV10-1 to TRBJ1-1, with 9 bases identical to TRBD1. This CDR3 spans 13 amino acids. The V segment lost 7 bases and the J segment 8 bases; nucleotides outside the gene matches: 8. Germline lookup yields CDR1 WNHNN and CDR2 SYGVQD (reference sequence). CDR3 in DNA: TGCGCCAGCATGTCCGGGACAGGGACCGAAGCTTTCTTT. It codes for CASMSGTGTEAFF.

V usage is TRBV28 and J usage is TRBJ1-1, with 7 positions matching TRBD1. Germline CDR1 and CDR2: MDHEN and SYDVKM. V dropped 6 bases and J dropped 2; count of bases not matched to a gene: 9. The CDR3 contains 15 residues. The CDR3 reads CASSSGQAPNTEAFF. DNA for the CDR3: TGTGCCAGCAGCTCCGGACAGGCCCCTAACACTGAAGCTTTCTTT.

The rearrangement links TRBV4-1 to TRBJ2-7, with no clear D. CDR1 is MGHRA, CDR2 YSYEKL, per germline. CDR3 length: 11 amino acids. Between the trimmed V and J ends, which lost 1 base and 5 bases, there was a span of 3 bases. This chain's CDR3 is CASSQVNEQYF. The CDR3 bases are TGCGCCAGCAGCCAAGTAAACGAGCAGTACTTC.

The chain joins TRBV9 to TRBJ2-6, with a tentative D call TRBD1 (5 bases). V lost 0 bases to trimming and J lost 0 bases, with 10 bases between them. Germline V gene sequence: CDR1 SGDLS, CDR2 YYNGEE. The CDR3 is 17 amino acids. The CDR3, as DNA: TGTGCCAGCAGCGTAGTGACAGTAGCCTCTGGGGCCAACGTCCTGACTTTC. Its protein product is CASSVVTVASGANVLTF.

Remarks on this clone: Additional DNA sequences in this sample encode the identical CDR3. The chain carries TRBV6-5 and TRBJ1-1; D is unclear. Per germline, CDR1 MNHEY and CDR2 SVGAGI. Trimming shortened V by 0 bases and J by 0 bases, and 8 bases separated the two germline ends. The CDR3 is 15 amino acids. The CDR3 bases are TGTGCCAGCAGTTACTCGGCAGTAATGAACACTGAAGCTTTCTTT. Translating gives CASSYSAVMNTEAFF.

DNA of the CDR3: TGTGCCACCAGTGATTTGAGTGCTACCGGGGAGCTGTTTTTT. Protein product: CATSDLSATGELFF. V and J are TRBV24-1 and TRBJ2-2; D unresolved. Germline V gene sequence: CDR1 KGHDR, CDR2 SFDVKD. The CDR3 is 14 residues long. Between the trimmed V and J ends, which lost 0 bases and 5 bases, there was a span of 6 bases.

The chain recombines TRBV6-5 with TRBJ1-1, with D perhaps TRBD1 (5 bases). Germline CDR1 reads MNHEY; CDR2 reads SVGAGI. V was cut by 0 bases and J by 10 bases, with 9 bases left in between. The CDR3 totals 12 residues. In DNA form, the CDR3 reads TGTGCCAGCAGTTACTCTGGGACCGGAGCTTTCTTT. Protein: CASSYSGTGAFF.

This chain joins TRBV6-4 and TRBJ2-1; 11 positions agree with TRBD2. The CDR3 is 15 residues long. Trimming took 3 bases from V and 7 from J; bases not matched to a gene: 5. Germline V lookup: CDR1 MRHNA, CDR2 SNTAGT. CDR3 sequence: CASSEKLAGVNEQFF. CDR3 DNA sequence: TGTGCCAGCAGTGAAAAACTAGCGGGGGTTAATGAGCAGTTCTTC.

The V call is TRBV27, the J call TRBJ2-1, with 9 positions matching TRBD2. With 2 bases clipped from V and 6 bases from J, the junction kept 5 bases outside the gene matches. CDR3 length: 15 amino acids. Germline assignment: CDR1 MNHEY and CDR2 SMNVEV (reference sequence). The CDR3 nucleotides are TGTGCCAGCAGTTTAACGGCGGGGGGGACCAATGAGCAGTTCTTC. Translated: CASSLTAGGTNEQFF.

The chain employs TRBV18 and TRBJ1-3; D remains ambiguous. V lost 3 bases and J 2 bases, leaving 11 bases between the germline ends. Germline CDR1 reads KGHSH; CDR2 reads LQKENI. The CDR3 loop spans 15 amino acids. The CDR3 loop reads CASSPISGTGNTIYF. For the CDR3, the DNA is TGTGCCAGCTCACCGATTTCGGGTACTGGAAACACCATATATTTT.

V gene TRBV28 combines with J gene TRBJ1-2; D possibly corresponds to TRBD1 (5 bases). Germline V gene lookup returns CDR1 MDHEN and CDR2 SYDVKM. The CDR3 contains 13 residues. Deletions cut 2 bases from V and 4 bases from J, with 8 bases between. The CDR3 reads CASSLQTAYGYTF. CDR3 coding DNA: TGTGCCAGCAGTTTACAGACAGCCTATGGCTACACCTTC.

The genes are TRBV10-3 and TRBJ1-5; D gene uncertain. Germline CDR1 ENHRY, CDR2 SYGVKD. This CDR3 comprises 13 residues. V gave up 4 bases and J gave up 2 bases, with 6 bases separating them. The CDR3 nucleotides are TGTGCCATCAGTGCCGAGGGCAATCAGCCCCAGCATTTT. Translation gives CAISAEGNQPQHF.

CDR3 region: CASSYQTFAGGLEDEQYF. The CDR3 DNA is TGTGCCAGCAGTTACCAAACCTTTGCTGGGGGTCTAGAAGACGAGCAGTACTTC. The chain employs TRBV6-8 and TRBJ2-7; D may be TRBD1 or TRBD2 (5 bases each). The CDR3 has 18 residues. CDR1 and CDR2 from the germline V gene are MNHGY and SAAAGT. V gave up 2 bases and J gave up 5 bases, with 25 bases separating them.

The CDR3 is CAIPDRGIGHQPQHF. DNA for the CDR3: TGTGCCATCCCGGACAGGGGGATAGGTCATCAGCCCCAGCATTTT. The genes are TRBV19 and TRBJ1-5, with 10 nucleotides matching TRBD1. The CDR3 is 15 amino acids. In germline, CDR1 is LNHDA, CDR2 SQIVND (reference sequence). J gave up 5 bases and V 10 bases, and 11 bases lay outside the gene matches.